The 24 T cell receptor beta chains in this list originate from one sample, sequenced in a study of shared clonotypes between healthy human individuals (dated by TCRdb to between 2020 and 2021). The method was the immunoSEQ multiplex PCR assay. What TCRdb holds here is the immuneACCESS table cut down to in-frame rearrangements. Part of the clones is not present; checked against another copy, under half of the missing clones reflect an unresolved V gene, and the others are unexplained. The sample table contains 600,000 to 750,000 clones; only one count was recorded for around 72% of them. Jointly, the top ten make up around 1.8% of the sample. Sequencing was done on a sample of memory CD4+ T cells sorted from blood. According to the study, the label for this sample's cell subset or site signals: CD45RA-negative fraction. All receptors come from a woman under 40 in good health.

CDR3 nucleotide sequence: TGTGCCAGCAGCCGCGGTGGGAGCGGTGTCAACTATGGCTACACCTTC. Translating gives CASSRGGSGVNYGYTF. J is TRBJ1-2 and V is TRBV11-2; no clear D gene. The CDR3 runs to 16 residues. Germline values: CDR1 SGHAT, CDR2 FQNNGV. The ends were cut back, 5 bases at V and 2 bases at J, with 18 bases in the middle.

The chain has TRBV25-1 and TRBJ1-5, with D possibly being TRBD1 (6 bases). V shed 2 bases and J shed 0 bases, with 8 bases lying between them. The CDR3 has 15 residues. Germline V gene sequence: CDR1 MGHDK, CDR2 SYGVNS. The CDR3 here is CASSEGQNSNQPQHF. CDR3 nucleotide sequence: TGTGCCAGCAGTGAAGGACAGAATAGCAATCAGCCCCAGCATTTT. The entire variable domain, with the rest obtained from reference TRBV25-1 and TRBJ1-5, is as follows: EADIYQTPRYLVIGTGKKITLECSQTMGHDKMYWYQQDPGMELHLIHYSYGVNSTEKGDLSSESTVSRIRTEHFPLTLESARPSHTSQYLCASSEGQNSNQPQHFGDGTRLSIL.

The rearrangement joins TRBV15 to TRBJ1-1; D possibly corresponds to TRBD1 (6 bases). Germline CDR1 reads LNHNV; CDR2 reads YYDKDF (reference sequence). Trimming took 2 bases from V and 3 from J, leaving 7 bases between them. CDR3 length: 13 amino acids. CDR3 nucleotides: TGTGCCACCAGCAGAAGGGGGGACACTGAAGCTTTCTTT. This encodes CATSRRGDTEAFF.

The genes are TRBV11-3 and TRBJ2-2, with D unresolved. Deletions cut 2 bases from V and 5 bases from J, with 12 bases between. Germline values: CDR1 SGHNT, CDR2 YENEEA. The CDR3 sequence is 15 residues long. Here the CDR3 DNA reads TGTGCCAGCAGCTTAAATGTTGGGCGGACCGGGGAGCTGTTTTTT. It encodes CASSLNVGRTGELFF.

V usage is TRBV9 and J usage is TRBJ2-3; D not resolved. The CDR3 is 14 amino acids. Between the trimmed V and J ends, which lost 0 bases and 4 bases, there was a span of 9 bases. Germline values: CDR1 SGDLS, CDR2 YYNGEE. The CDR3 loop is CASSVAIYPDTQYF. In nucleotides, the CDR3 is TGTGCCAGCAGCGTAGCAATTTACCCAGATACGCAGTATTTT.

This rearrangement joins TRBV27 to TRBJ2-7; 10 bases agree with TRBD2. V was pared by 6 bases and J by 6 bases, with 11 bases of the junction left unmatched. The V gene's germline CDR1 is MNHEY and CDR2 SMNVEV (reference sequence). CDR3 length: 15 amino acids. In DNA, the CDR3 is TGTGCCAGCAGCCCCCCTAGCGGGAGACAATCCGAGCAGTACTTC. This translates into CASSPPSGRQSEQYF.

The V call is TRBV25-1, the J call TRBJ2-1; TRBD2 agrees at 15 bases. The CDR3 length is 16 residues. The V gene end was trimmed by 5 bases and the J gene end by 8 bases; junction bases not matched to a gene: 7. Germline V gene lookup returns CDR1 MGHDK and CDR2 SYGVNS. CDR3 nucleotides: TGTGCCAGCAGTCCAGGACTAGCGGGGGGGAGGGATGAGCAGTTCTTC. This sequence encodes CASSPGLAGGRDEQFF.

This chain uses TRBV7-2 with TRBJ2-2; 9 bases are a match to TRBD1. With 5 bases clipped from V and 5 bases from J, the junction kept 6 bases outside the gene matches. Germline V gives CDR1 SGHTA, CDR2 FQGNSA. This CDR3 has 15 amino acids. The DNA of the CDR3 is TGTGCCAGCAGCACCGGGACAGGGACAACCGGGGAGCTGTTTTTT. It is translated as CASSTGTGTTGELFF.

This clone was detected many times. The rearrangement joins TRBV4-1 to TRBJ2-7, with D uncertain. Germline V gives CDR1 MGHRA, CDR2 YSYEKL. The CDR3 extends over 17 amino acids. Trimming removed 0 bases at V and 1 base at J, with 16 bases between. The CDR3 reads CASSQDLRRSISYEQYF. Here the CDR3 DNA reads TGCGCCAGCAGCCAAGATCTAAGACGGTCTATATCCTACGAGCAGTACTTC.

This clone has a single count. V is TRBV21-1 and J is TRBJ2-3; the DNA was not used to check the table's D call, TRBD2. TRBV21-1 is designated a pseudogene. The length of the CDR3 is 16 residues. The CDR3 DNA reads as TGTGCCAGCAGCAAAGAGTTCCAGCGGGGAAAAGAGACGCAGTATTTT. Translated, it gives CASSKEFQRGKETQYF.

The CDR3 protein is CASSEWTGGNTEAFF. CDR3 sequence (DNA): TGTGCCAGCAGTGAATGGACAGGCGGGAACACTGAAGCTTTCTTT. This rearrangement joins TRBV2 to TRBJ1-1; 7 nucleotides align to TRBD1. The CDR3 runs to 15 residues. The V gene end was trimmed by 2 bases and the J gene end by 1 base; junction bases not matched to a gene: 4. Germline V gene data show CDR1 as SNHLY and CDR2 as FYNNEI.

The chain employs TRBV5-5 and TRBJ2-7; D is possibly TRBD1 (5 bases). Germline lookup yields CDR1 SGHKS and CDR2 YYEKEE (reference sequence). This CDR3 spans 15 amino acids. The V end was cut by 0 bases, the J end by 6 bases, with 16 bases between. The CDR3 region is CASSLVGQVGLEQYF. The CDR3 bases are TGTGCCAGCAGCTTGGTGGGCCAGGTGGGGCTCGAGCAGTACTTC.

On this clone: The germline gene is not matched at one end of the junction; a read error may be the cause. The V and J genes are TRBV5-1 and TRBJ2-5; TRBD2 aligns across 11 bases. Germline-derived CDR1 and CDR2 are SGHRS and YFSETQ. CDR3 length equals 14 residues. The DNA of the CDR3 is TGCGCCAGCAGCTCCGGGACTAGCGGATTAGTGGGACACTTC. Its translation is CASSSGTSGLVGHF.

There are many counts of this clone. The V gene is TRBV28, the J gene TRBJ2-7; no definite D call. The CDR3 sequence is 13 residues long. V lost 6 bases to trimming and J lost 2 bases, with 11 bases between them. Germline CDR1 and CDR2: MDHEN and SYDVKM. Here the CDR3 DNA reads TGTGCCAGCAGCCCGACCACTACCTACGAGCAGTACTTC. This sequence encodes CASSPTTTYEQYF.

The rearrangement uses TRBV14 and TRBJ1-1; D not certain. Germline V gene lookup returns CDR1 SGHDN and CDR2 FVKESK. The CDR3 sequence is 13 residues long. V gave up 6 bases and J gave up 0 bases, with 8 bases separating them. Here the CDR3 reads CASSPPMNTEAFF. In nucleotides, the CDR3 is TGTGCCAGCAGTCCGCCAATGAACACTGAAGCTTTCTTT.

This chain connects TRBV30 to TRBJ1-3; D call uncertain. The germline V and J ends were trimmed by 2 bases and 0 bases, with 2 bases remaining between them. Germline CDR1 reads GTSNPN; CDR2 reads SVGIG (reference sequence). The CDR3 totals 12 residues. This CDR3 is CAWSSSGNTIYF. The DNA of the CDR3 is TGTGCCTGGAGTTCCTCTGGAAACACCATATATTTT.

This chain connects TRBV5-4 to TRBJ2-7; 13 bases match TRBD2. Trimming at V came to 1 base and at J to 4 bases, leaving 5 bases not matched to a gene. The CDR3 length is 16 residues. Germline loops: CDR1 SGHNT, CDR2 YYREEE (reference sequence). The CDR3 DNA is TGTGCCAGCAGCTTGTCCCGGACTAGCGGGAGTTACGAGCAGTACTTC. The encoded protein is CASSLSRTSGSYEQYF.

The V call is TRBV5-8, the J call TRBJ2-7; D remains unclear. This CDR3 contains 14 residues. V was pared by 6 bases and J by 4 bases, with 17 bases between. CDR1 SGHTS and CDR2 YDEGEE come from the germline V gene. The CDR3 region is CASTRGRQLYEQYF. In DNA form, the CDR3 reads TGTGCCAGCACCCGCGGTCGCCAGCTTTACGAGCAGTACTTC.

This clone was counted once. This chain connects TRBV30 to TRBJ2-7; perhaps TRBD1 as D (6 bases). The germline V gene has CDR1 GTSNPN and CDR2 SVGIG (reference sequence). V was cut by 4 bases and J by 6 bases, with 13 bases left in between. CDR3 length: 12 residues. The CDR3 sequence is CAWKGGFGEQYF. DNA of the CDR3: TGTGCCTGGAAAGGGGGATTCGGCGAGCAGTACTTC. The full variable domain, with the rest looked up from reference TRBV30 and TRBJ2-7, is SQTIHQWPATLVQPVGSPLSLECTVEGTSNPNLYWYRQAAGRGLQLLFYSVGIGQISSEVPQNLSASRPQDRQFILSSKKLLLSDSGFYLCAWKGGFGEQYFGPGTRLTVT.

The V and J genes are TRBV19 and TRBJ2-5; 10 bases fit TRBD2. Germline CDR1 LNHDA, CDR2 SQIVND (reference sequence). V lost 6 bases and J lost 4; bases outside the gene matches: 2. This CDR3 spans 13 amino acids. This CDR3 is CASRPSGRETQYF. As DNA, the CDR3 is TGTGCCAGTAGGCCTAGCGGGAGAGAGACCCAGTACTTC.

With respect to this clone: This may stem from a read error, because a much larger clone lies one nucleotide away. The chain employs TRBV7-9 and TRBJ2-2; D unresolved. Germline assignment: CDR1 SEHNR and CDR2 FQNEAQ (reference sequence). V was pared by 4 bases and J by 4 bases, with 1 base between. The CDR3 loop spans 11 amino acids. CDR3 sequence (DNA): TGTGCCAGCAGCTCCACCGGGGAGCTGTTTTTT. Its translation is CASSSTGELFF.

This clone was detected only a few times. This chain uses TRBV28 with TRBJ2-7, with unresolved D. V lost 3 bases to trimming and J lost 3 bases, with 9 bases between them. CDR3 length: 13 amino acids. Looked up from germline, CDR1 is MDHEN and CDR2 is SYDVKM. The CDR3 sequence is CASSFTGIYEQYF. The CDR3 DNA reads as TGTGCCAGCAGTTTTACGGGCATCTACGAGCAGTACTTC.

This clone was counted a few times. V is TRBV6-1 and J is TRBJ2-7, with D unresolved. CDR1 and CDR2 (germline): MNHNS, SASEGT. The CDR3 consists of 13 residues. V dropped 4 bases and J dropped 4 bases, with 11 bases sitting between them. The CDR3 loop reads CASSATTGYEQYF. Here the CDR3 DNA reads TGTGCCAGCAGTGCCACGACGGGTTACGAGCAGTACTTC.

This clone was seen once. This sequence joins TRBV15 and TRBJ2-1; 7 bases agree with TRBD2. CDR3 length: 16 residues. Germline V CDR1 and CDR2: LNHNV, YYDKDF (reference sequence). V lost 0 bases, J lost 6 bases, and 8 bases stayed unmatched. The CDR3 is CATSREQAGIGNEQFF. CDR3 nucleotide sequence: TGTGCCACCAGCAGAGAACAAGCGGGGATTGGCAATGAGCAGTTCTTC.